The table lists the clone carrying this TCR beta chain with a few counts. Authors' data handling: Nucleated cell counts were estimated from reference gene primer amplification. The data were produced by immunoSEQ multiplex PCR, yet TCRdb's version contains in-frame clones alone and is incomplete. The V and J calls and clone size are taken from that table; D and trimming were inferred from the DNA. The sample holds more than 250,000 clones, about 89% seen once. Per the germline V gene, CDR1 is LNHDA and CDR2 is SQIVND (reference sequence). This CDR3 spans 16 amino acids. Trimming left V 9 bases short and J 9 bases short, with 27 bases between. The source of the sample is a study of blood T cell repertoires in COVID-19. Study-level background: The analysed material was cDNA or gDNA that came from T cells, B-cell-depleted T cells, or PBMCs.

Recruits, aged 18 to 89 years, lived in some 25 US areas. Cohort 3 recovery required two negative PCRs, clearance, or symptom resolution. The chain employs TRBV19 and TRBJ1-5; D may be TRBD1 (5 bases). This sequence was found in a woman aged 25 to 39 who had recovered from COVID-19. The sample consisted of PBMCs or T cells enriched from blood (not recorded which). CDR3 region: CASYDRGTHVGGPQHF. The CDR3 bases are TGTGCCAGCTACGACCGAGGGACGCACGTGGGGGGGCCCCAGCATTTT. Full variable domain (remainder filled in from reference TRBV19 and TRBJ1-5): DGGITQSPKYLFRKEGQNVTLSCEQNLNHDAMYWYRQDPGQGLRLIYYSQIVNDFQKGDIAEGYSVSREKKESFPLTVTSAQKNPTAFYLCASYDRGTHVGGPQHFGDGTRLSIL.